Presented here are 26 T cell receptor beta chains from one specimen sequenced in a study of shared clonotypes between healthy human individuals. The method was immunoSEQ multiplex PCR; TCRdb's version includes in-frame clones alone and lacks a portion of them. The data show about 680,000 clones, roughly nine tenths seen once. CD45RO-negative CD8 cells positively selected for CCR7 made up the naive population, which excluded terminally differentiated effector memory CD45RA+ cells. Sequencing used naive CD8+ T cells sorted from blood. These receptors came from a man aged 25-45 years in good health.

This chain connects TRBV9 to TRBJ1-2, with 10 nucleotides matching TRBD1. The V gene's germline CDR1 is SGDLS and CDR2 YYNGEE. V lost 3 bases, J lost 8 bases, and 4 bases stayed unmatched. The CDR3 has 13 amino acids. The CDR3 reads CASSGQGAGGYTF. CDR3 sequence (DNA): TGTGCCAGCAGCGGACAGGGGGCCGGGGGCTACACCTTC. Full variable domain (outside the CDR3, taken from reference TRBV9 and TRBJ1-2): DSGVTQTPKHLITATGQRVTLRCSPRSGDLSVYWYQQSLDQGLQFLIQYYNGEERAKGNILERFSAQQFPDLHSELNLSSLELGDSALYFCASSGQGAGGYTFGSGTRLTVV.

A single count supports this clone. The chain has TRBV7-9 and TRBJ2-4; D possibly corresponds to TRBD2 (6 bases). The germline V and J ends were trimmed by 5 bases and 10 bases, with 24 bases remaining between them. This CDR3 comprises 16 residues. Germline V CDR1 and CDR2: SEHNR, FQNEAQ (reference sequence). The chain's CDR3 is CASSPRRETGGDIQYF. Written as DNA, the CDR3 is TGTGCCAGCAGCCCGCGCCGGGAGACTGGAGGAGATATTCAGTACTTC. Looking up the rest from reference TRBV7-9 and TRBJ2-4 gives the full variable domain: DTGVSQNPRHKITKRGQNVTFRCDPISEHNRLYWYRQTLGQGPEFLTYFQNEAQLEKSRLLSDRFSAERPKGSFSTLEIQRTEQGDSAMYLCASSPRRETGGDIQYFGAGTRLSVL.

This chain links TRBV5-4 with TRBJ2-2; D is unresolved. Trimming removed 1 base from V and 4 bases from J, with 14 bases in between. CDR3 size: 16 residues. Germline values: CDR1 SGHNT, CDR2 YYREEE (reference sequence). CDR3 sequence: CASSLRVGISTGELFF. The CDR3 region has the DNA TGTGCCAGCAGCTTGAGGGTGGGAATCAGCACCGGGGAGCTGTTTTTT.

In its sample, this clone was seen once. The rearrangement joins TRBV7-9 to TRBJ2-1, with 12 positions matching TRBD2. CDR3 length: 18 residues. The J segment lost 8 bases and the V segment lost 4 bases, leaving 15 bases of the junction unmatched. CDR1 SEHNR and CDR2 FQNEAQ come from the germline V gene (reference sequence). DNA for the CDR3: TGTGCCAGCAGCTCCTCATTTCACCGGACTAGCGGGATATATGAGCAGTTCTTC. Protein sequence: CASSSSFHRTSGIYEQFF.

This chain uses TRBV30 with TRBJ2-3, with D possibly matching TRBD2 (6 bases). V shed 2 bases and J shed 2 bases, with 14 bases lying between them. Germline V gives CDR1 GTSNPN, CDR2 SVGIG (reference sequence). This CDR3 spans 15 amino acids. The CDR3 sequence is CAWSQTSGHTDTQYF. The CDR3, as DNA: TGTGCCTGGAGTCAGACTAGTGGGCACACAGATACGCAGTATTTT. Using reference TRBV30 and TRBJ2-3 for the parts outside the CDR3, the full variable domain is SQTIHQWPATLVQPVGSPLSLECTVEGTSNPNLYWYRQAAGRGLQLLFYSVGIGQISSEVPQNLSASRPQDRQFILSSKKLLLSDSGFYLCAWSQTSGHTDTQYFGPGTRLTVL.

This clone is a singleton in its sample. This chain connects TRBV10-3 to TRBJ2-1; D gene unclear. This CDR3 comprises 13 residues. V lost 0 bases to trimming and J lost 13 bases, with 13 bases between them. Germline V CDR1 and CDR2: ENHRY, SYGVKD. As DNA, the CDR3 is TGTGCCATCAGTGAGTCCCAGGCGCTGGGCCAGTTCTTC. It yields the protein CAISESQALGQFF.

This clone was seen once. The rearrangement links TRBV4-3 to TRBJ1-1, with D unresolved. Germline V lookup: CDR1 LGHNA, CDR2 YSLEER. V dropped 8 bases and J dropped 0 bases, with 13 bases sitting between them. The CDR3 covers 14 residues. Written as DNA, the CDR3 is TGCGCCAGCGGGTGGACGGAGTTGAACACTGAAGCTTTCTTT. It encodes CASGWTELNTEAFF.

The chain joins TRBV5-1 to TRBJ2-7; TRBD1 matches at 8 bases. This CDR3 spans 15 amino acids. J lost 6 bases, V lost 4 bases, and 12 bases had no gene match. Germline-derived CDR1 and CDR2 are SGHRS and YFSETQ. In DNA, the CDR3 is TGCGCCAGCAGCAGTTCGGACAGGGAGTGGGGCGAGCAGTACTTC. Amino acids: CASSSSDREWGEQYF.

The chain couples TRBV19 to TRBJ2-3, with D possibly TRBD1 on 5 matching bases. In germline, CDR1 is LNHDA, CDR2 SQIVND (reference sequence). The CDR3 runs to 16 residues. Trimming cost V 7 bases and J 4 bases, with 21 bases left between them. CDR3 residues: CASTPGQGANADTQYF. Here the CDR3 DNA reads TGTGCCAGTACCCCAGGGCAGGGTGCTAACGCAGATACGCAGTATTTT.

The rearrangement joins TRBV30 to TRBJ2-7, with 10 bases fitting TRBD1. There are 15 residues in the CDR3. Trimming at V came to 0 bases and at J to 6 bases, leaving 8 bases not matched to a gene. Germline assignment: CDR1 GTSNPN and CDR2 SVGIG (reference sequence). The CDR3 spells CAWSVLGTGVGEQYF. The DNA of the CDR3 is TGTGCCTGGAGTGTACTTGGGACAGGGGTGGGCGAGCAGTACTTC.

This clone was seen a handful of times. This chain links TRBV6-5 with TRBJ2-1; D gene unclear. Trimming removed 6 bases from V and 6 bases from J, with 9 bases in between. The CDR3 length is 12 residues. Germline CDR1 and CDR2: MNHEY and SVGAGI. The DNA of the CDR3 is TGTGCCAGCAGCCATCTTCTCAATGAGCAGTTCTTC. It is translated as CASSHLLNEQFF.

The chain has TRBV13 and TRBJ2-1; 9 nucleotides match TRBD2. The CDR3 is 17 amino acids. V shed 4 bases and J 3 bases; nucleotides not matched to a gene: 10. Germline CDR1 reads PRHDT; CDR2 reads FYEKMQ (reference sequence). The CDR3 sequence is CASSSSGVRLGYNEQFF. The CDR3 DNA sequence: TGTGCCAGCAGCTCTAGCGGGGTCAGGTTGGGCTACAATGAGCAGTTCTTC. Full variable domain (outside the CDR3, taken from reference TRBV13 and TRBJ2-1): AAGVIQSPRHLIKEKRETATLKCYPIPRHDTVYWYQQGPGQDPQFLISFYEKMQSDKGSIPDRFSAQQFSDYHSELNMSSLELGDSALYFCASSSSGVRLGYNEQFFGPGTRLTVL.

The gene calls are TRBV5-1 and TRBJ2-5, with D perhaps TRBD2 (6 bases). The V gene lost 4 bases and the J gene lost 0 bases, with 16 bases spanning the gap. Per the germline V gene, CDR1 is SGHRS and CDR2 is YFSETQ. This CDR3 region has 16 residues. In nucleotides, the CDR3 is TGCGCCAGCAGCCCCGGGAGAGGACGGAACCAAGAGACCCAGTACTTC. It codes for CASSPGRGRNQETQYF.

V gene TRBV27 combines with J gene TRBJ2-7, with TRBD2 identical over 7 bases. Germline values: CDR1 MNHEY, CDR2 SMNVEV (reference sequence). The CDR3 spans 15 residues. The ends lost 3 bases at V and 0 bases at J; junction bases unmatched: 5. CDR3 loop: CASSLVRESSYEQYF. CDR3 DNA: TGTGCCAGCAGTTTGGTGCGGGAGTCCTCCTACGAGCAGTACTTC.

The rearrangement links TRBV5-1 to TRBJ2-7; maybe TRBD1 (5 bases). The V gene's germline CDR1 is SGHRS and CDR2 YFSETQ. Trimming pared 2 bases from V and 2 bases from J, leaving 11 bases between. The CDR3 sequence is 14 residues long. CDR3 DNA: TGCGCCAGCAGCTTCGAAGACAGTACCTACGAGCAGTACTTC. Amino acid sequence: CASSFEDSTYEQYF.

The rearrangement links TRBV11-2 to TRBJ1-2; 7 bases are a match to TRBD1. This CDR3 comprises 14 residues. Germline V lookup: CDR1 SGHAT, CDR2 FQNNGV. V lost 1 base, J lost 10 bases, and 9 bases stayed unmatched. In DNA, the CDR3 is TGTGCCAGCAGCTTAGGAGTCGACAGGGATGACTACACCTTC. Translating gives CASSLGVDRDDYTF.

This rearrangement joins TRBV2 to TRBJ2-3, with TRBD2 matching over 7 bases. Trimming took 9 bases from V and 0 from J; bases not matched to a gene: 9. Germline V lookup: CDR1 SNHLY, CDR2 FYNNEI. This CDR3 comprises 15 residues. CDR3 DNA sequence: TGTGCCAGACGGTTGCTAGCGGATAGCACAGATACGCAGTATTTT. Amino acid sequence: CARRLLADSTDTQYF.

The V gene is TRBV29-1, the J gene TRBJ2-1; possible D gene TRBD2, 5 bases. V was shortened by 6 bases and J by 0 bases, with 15 bases between the two germline ends. CDR1 is SQVTM, CDR2 ANQGSEA, per germline. This CDR3 comprises 15 residues. The CDR3 protein is CSVSGLAISYNEQFF. The CDR3 DNA is TGCAGCGTCTCTGGTCTAGCCATCTCCTACAATGAGCAGTTCTTC.

The chain has TRBV2 and TRBJ2-7; 9 positions match TRBD1. This CDR3 has 16 residues. V lost 11 bases to trimming and J lost 2 bases; unmatched junction nucleotides: 16. Per germline, CDR1 SNHLY and CDR2 FYNNEI. The CDR3 nucleotides are TGTGCCGGCCTAGGGACAGGGTCTGATGGTACCTACGAGCAGTACTTC. Encoded protein: CAGLGTGSDGTYEQYF.

This clone showed up many times. Distinct nucleotide sequences in the sample also encode this CDR3. In DNA, the CDR3 is TGTGCCAGTAGTATAGGACTAGCCCTTTCTCTTGAGCAGTTCTTC. This translates into CASSIGLALSLEQFF. The chain employs TRBV19 and TRBJ2-1; 7 bases match TRBD2. The CDR3 runs 15 residues. Germline V gene lookup returns CDR1 LNHDA and CDR2 SQIVND (reference sequence). Unmatched junction bases numbered 9, after V lost 1 base and J lost 9 bases.

V gene TRBV11-2 combines with J gene TRBJ2-7; the D gene is possibly TRBD2 (5 bases). Germline loops: CDR1 SGHAT, CDR2 FQNNGV. Trimming stripped 1 base from V and 11 bases from J, with 15 bases between. The CDR3 runs 13 residues. CDR3 sequence (DNA): TGTGCCAGCAGCTTAGCACCGGGGTCGTTGAAGTACTTC. Translating gives CASSLAPGSLKYF.

The chain carries TRBV5-1 and TRBJ2-1; TRBD1 aligns across 7 bases. Per the germline V gene, CDR1 is SGHRS and CDR2 is YFSETQ. Germline trimming cut 6 bases from V and 3 bases from J; bases unmatched to any gene: 3. The CDR3 is made up of 13 amino acids. The CDR3: CASIGTDYNEQFF. In nucleotides, the CDR3 is TGCGCCAGCATTGGGACAGACTACAATGAGCAGTTCTTC.

The chain links TRBV28 to TRBJ2-3; TRBD2 matches at 9 bases. Per the germline V gene, CDR1 is MDHEN and CDR2 is SYDVKM. The CDR3 is made up of 16 amino acids. V lost 6 bases to trimming and J lost 1 base; unmatched junction nucleotides: 8. For the CDR3, the DNA is TGTGCCAGCAGCCCTATAGCGGGAGTCCGCACAGATACGCAGTATTTT. Protein product: CASSPIAGVRTDTQYF. The variable domain in full, completed from reference TRBV28 and TRBJ2-3, reads DVKVTQSSRYLVKRTGEKVFLECVQDMDHENMFWYRQDPGLGLRLIYFSYDVKMKEKGDIPEGYSVSREKKERFSLILESASTNQTSMYLCASSPIAGVRTDTQYFGPGTRLTVL.

V and J are TRBV14 and TRBJ2-1; TRBD1 or TRBD2 may be the D gene (5 bases each). Deletions cut 4 bases from V and 9 bases from J, with 13 bases between. Germline CDR1 reads SGHDN; CDR2 reads FVKESK. The CDR3 runs 13 residues. The DNA for the CDR3 is TGTGCCAGCAGCCCCTTAGTGAGGGGTGAGCAGTTCTTC. Translated, it gives CASSPLVRGEQFF.

The V call is TRBV7-3, the J call TRBJ2-1; TRBD2 aligns across 9 bases. Germline V gives CDR1 SGHTA, CDR2 FQGTGA. V shed 2 bases, J shed 4 bases, and the junction held 6 bases outside the gene matches. This CDR3 is built from 16 residues. CDR3 nucleotide sequence: TGTGCCAGCAGCTTATCGCCTAGCGGGGAATACAATGAGCAGTTCTTC. Its translation: CASSLSPSGEYNEQFF.

The rearrangement joins TRBV27 to TRBJ2-3; TRBD1 might be the D (6 bases). The CDR3 runs to 17 residues. The V gene's germline CDR1 is MNHEY and CDR2 SMNVEV (reference sequence). With 1 base removed from V and 2 bases from J, the gap between germline ends came to 16 bases. This chain's CDR3 is CASSLLLPTGDTDTQYF. DNA for the CDR3: TGTGCCAGCAGTTTATTACTCCCGACAGGAGACACAGATACGCAGTATTTT.